Following are 11 T cell receptor beta chains from one sample sequenced in a study of metastatic and nonmetastatic thyroid tumors. All patients were treatment-naive before thyroid surgery. TCRdb re-clonotyped the PCR reads via MiXCR. This table holds fewer than 20,000 clones, roughly 29% found once. The sample taken for sequencing was tumor tissue. Receptors were obtained from a male donor with papillary thyroid cancer or a benign thyroid nodule (not recorded which). Some clones in this sample may be carry-over from other donors' samples.

Ten or more counts support this clone. The chain uses TRBV15 and TRBJ2-2; D is unresolved. The CDR3 is made up of 12 amino acids. The ends were cut back, 3 bases at V and 7 bases at J, with 6 bases in the middle. Germline V gives CDR1 LNHNV, CDR2 YYDKDF (reference sequence). The CDR3 DNA sequence: TGTGCCACCAGCAGGGTTAACGGGGAGCTGTTTTTT. Amino acids: CATSRVNGELFF.

The chain carries TRBV11-2 and TRBJ1-5, with 7 bases lining up with TRBD1. CDR1 and CDR2 (germline): SGHAT, FQNNGV. J gave up 6 bases and V 5 bases, and 4 bases lay outside the gene matches. The CDR3 covers 13 residues. In nucleotides, the CDR3 is TGTGCCAGCAGCGTCGACAGGGCTCAGCCCCAGCATTTT. Translated: CASSVDRAQPQHF.

This clone has a handful of counts. The conserved phenylalanine or tryptophan normally closing the CDR3 is absent here, so this likely arose from a read error. The chain couples TRBV12-3 or TRBV12-4 to TRBJ2-7; D gene ambiguous. V shed 3 bases and J shed 1 base, with 10 bases lying between them. The CDR3 contains 14 residues. In nucleotides, the CDR3 is TGTGCCAGCAGTTTCGGCTTGACATCCTACGAGCAGTACCTC. Its translation is CASSFGLTSYEQYL.

This clone was picked up a small number of times. The chain combines TRBV30 with TRBJ1-2; D unclear. Germline V lookup: CDR1 GTSNPN, CDR2 SVGIG (reference sequence). This CDR3 has 12 residues. V was pared by 0 bases and J by 8 bases, with 10 bases between. DNA of the CDR3: TGTGCCTGGAGTGTAGAGACCGGCGGCTACACCTTC. Protein product: CAWSVETGGYTF.

The chain links TRBV5-6 to TRBJ2-5; 8 nucleotides align to TRBD1. The V segment lost 3 bases and the J segment 10 bases; nucleotides outside the gene matches: 14. From germline, CDR1 is SGHDT and CDR2 YYEEEE. This CDR3 spans 15 amino acids. The CDR3 region has the DNA TGTGCCAGCAGCTATACAGGGGGAAGCCTTGTGGGCCAGTACTTC. Translating it yields CASSYTGGSLVGQYF.

Only a few counts were recorded for this clone. V is TRBV28 and J is TRBJ2-1; 10 bases fit TRBD2. V shed 3 bases, J shed 13 bases, and the junction held 9 bases outside the gene matches. The CDR3 sequence is 14 residues long. Germline CDR1 is MDHEN and CDR2 is SYDVKM. The CDR3 loop reads CASSFRAGGWVQFF. The CDR3 nucleotides read TGTGCCAGCAGTTTTCGAGCGGGAGGGTGGGTTCAGTTCTTC. Using reference TRBV28 and TRBJ2-1 for the parts outside the CDR3, the full variable domain is DVKVTQSSRYLVKRTGEKVFLECVQDMDHENMFWYRQDPGLGLRLIYFSYDVKMKEKGDIPEGYSVSREKKERFSLILESASTNQTSMYLCASSFRAGGWVQFFGPGTRLTVL.

This sequence joins TRBV6-4 and TRBJ1-2; no definite D call. CDR3 length: 11 residues. The germline V and J ends were trimmed by 6 bases and 7 bases, with 9 bases remaining between them. Per the germline V gene, CDR1 is MRHNA and CDR2 is SNTAGT. The CDR3 reads CASRSGCGYTF. The CDR3 DNA reads TGTGCCAGCAGGTCGGGGTGTGGCTACACCTTC.

This clone has only a few counts. The junction does not match germline at one end; this may be a read error. The rearrangement joins TRBV10-2 to TRBJ2-7; TRBD1 matches 8 bases. CDR3 length: 15 residues. Germline CDR1 reads WSHSY; CDR2 reads SAAADI. This CDR3 is CTSSSLGQEHYEQYF. Written as DNA, the CDR3 is TGCACCAGCAGTTCACTGGGACAGGAACACTACGAGCAGTACTTC.

The chain recombines TRBV20-1 with TRBJ2-3; 9 bases line up with TRBD2. The trim removed 6 bases at V and 2 bases at J, leaving 6 bases unmatched. Per the germline V gene, CDR1 is DFQATT and CDR2 is SNEGSKA (reference sequence). This CDR3 is built from 14 residues. The CDR3 reads CSATLAGLTDTQYF. The CDR3 DNA follows: TGCAGTGCAACCCTAGCGGGACTCACAGATACGCAGTATTTT.

This clone came up a few times. In DNA, the CDR3 is TGCGCCAGCAGCCAGGGTGCCGTGGGCTACACCTTC. This gives the protein CASSQGAVGYTF. The chain joins TRBV5-1 to TRBJ1-2, with D perhaps TRBD1 (5 bases). The CDR3 is 12 residues long. Per germline, CDR1 SGHRS and CDR2 YFSETQ. Between the trimmed V and J ends, which lost 4 bases and 8 bases, there was a span of 12 bases.

CDR3 loop: CSAIAPLGQGTGEQYF. CDR3 sequence (DNA): TGCAGTGCTATAGCTCCTCTCGGACAGGGGACGGGGGAGCAGTACTTC. This rearrangement joins TRBV20-1 to TRBJ2-7, with 9 bases fitting TRBD1. V shed 4 bases, J shed 7 bases, and the junction held 17 bases outside the gene matches. The CDR3 spans 16 residues. Per the germline V gene, CDR1 is DFQATT and CDR2 is SNEGSKA (reference sequence).